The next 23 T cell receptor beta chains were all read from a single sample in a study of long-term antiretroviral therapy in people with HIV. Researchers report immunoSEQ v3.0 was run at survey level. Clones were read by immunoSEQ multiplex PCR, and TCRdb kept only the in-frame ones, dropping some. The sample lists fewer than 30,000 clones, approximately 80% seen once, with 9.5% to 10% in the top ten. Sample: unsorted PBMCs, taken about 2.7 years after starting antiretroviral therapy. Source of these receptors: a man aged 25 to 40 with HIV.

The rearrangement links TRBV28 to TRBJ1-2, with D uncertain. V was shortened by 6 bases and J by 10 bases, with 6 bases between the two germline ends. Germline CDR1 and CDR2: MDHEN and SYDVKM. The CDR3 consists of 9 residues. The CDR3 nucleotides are TGTGCCAGCAGCCGCCCCTACACCTTC. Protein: CASSRPYTF.

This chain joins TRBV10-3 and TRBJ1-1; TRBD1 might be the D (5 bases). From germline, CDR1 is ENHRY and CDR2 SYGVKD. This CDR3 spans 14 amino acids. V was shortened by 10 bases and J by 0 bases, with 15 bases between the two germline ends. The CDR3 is CATVPAGLNTEAFF. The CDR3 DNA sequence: TGTGCCACCGTCCCGGCAGGGCTGAACACTGAAGCTTTCTTT.

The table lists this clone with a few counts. CDR3 sequence reads: CASNGGACNSPLHF. The CDR3 bases are TGCGCCAGCAATGGGGGCGCGTGTAATTCACCCCTCCACTTT. The V gene is TRBV10-1, the J gene TRBJ1-6; weak D call: TRBD1 (6 bases). V was pared by 7 bases and J by 6 bases, with 13 bases between. Germline CDR1 reads WNHNN; CDR2 reads SYGVQD (reference sequence). The CDR3 sequence is 14 residues long.

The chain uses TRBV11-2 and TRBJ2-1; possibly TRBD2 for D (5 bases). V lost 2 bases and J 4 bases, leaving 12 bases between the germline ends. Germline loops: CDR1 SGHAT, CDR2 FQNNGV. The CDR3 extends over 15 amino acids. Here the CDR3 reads CASSLTGNLYNEQFF. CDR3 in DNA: TGTGCCAGCAGCTTAACGGGAAATTTATACAATGAGCAGTTCTTC.

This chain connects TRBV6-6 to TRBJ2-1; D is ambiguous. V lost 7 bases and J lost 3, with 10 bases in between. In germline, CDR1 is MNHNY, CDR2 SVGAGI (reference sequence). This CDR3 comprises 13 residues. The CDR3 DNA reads TGTGCCAGCACCCGGGCGGTCTACAATGAGCAGTTCTTC. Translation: CASTRAVYNEQFF.

CDR3 amino acids: CASSLDGARRPDTQYF. The CDR3 nucleotides are TGTGCCAGCAGTCTCGACGGGGCGAGGAGGCCAGATACGCAGTATTTT. The genes are TRBV4-2 and TRBJ2-3, with D possibly called TRBD1 or TRBD2 (5 bases each). Trimming took off 6 bases at V and 4 bases at J, with 20 bases between the two ends. The CDR3 runs 16 residues. Germline V gene data show CDR1 as LGHNA and CDR2 as YNFKEQ.

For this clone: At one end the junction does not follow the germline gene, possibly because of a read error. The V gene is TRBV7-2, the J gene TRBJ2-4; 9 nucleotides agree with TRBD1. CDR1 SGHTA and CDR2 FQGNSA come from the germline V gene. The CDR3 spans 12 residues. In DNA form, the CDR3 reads TGTGCCAGCAGCTTAGGAAGACAGGGGGTGGACTTC. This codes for CASSLGRQGVDF. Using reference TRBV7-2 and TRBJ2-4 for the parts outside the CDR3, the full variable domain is GAGVSQSPSNKVTEKGKDVELRCDPISGHTALYWYRQSLGQGLEFLIYFQGNSAPDKSGLPSDRFSAERTGGSVSTLTIQRTQQEDSAVYLCASSLGRQGVDFGAGTRLSVL.

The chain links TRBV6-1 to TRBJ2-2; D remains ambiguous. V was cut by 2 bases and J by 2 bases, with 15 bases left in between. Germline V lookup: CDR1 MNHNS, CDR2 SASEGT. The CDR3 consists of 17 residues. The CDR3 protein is CASSERALLHNTGELFF. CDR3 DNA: TGTGCCAGCAGTGAAAGGGCGCTACTACACAACACCGGGGAGCTGTTTTTT.

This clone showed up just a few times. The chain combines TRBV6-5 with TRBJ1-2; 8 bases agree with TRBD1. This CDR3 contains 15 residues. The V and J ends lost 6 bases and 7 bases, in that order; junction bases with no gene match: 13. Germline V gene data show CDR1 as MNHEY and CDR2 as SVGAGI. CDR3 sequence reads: CASSPRARGHRGYTF. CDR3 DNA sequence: TGTGCCAGCAGCCCCCGGGCCAGGGGGCACCGTGGCTACACCTTC.

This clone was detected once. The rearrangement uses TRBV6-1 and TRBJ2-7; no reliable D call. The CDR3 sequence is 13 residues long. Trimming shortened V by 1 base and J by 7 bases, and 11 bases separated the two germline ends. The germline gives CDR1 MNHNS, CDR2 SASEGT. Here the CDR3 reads CASSEGSVSEQYF. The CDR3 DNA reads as TGTGCCAGCAGTGAAGGGAGTGTGAGTGAGCAGTACTTC.

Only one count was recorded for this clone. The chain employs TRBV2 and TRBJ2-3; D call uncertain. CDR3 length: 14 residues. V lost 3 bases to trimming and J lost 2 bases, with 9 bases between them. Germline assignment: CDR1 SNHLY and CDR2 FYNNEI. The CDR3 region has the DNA TGTGCCAGCAGTGATCGTATATACACAGATACGCAGTATTTT. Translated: CASSDRIYTDTQYF.

This chain's CDR3 is CASSALAGGNEQFF. Here the CDR3 DNA reads TGTGCCAGCAGTGCACTAGCGGGAGGGAATGAGCAGTTCTTC. The V call is TRBV2, the J call TRBJ2-1; 13 nucleotides align to TRBD2. The CDR3 totals 14 residues. Germline V gives CDR1 SNHLY, CDR2 FYNNEI. Losses at the gene ends were 4 bases for V and 7 bases for J; bases not matched to a gene: 1.

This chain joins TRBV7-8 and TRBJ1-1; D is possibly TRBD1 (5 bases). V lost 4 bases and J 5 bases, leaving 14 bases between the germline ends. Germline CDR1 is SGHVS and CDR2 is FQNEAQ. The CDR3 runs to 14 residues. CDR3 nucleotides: TGTGCCAGCAGCTCAGAGGGGAGTCGGACTGAAGCTTTCTTT. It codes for CASSSEGSRTEAFF. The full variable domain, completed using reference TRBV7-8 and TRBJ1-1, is GAGVSQSPRYKVAKRGQDVALRCDPISGHVSLFWYQQALGQGPEFLTYFQNEAQLDKSGLPSDRFFAERPEGSVSTLKIQRTQQEDSAVYLCASSSEGSRTEAFFGQGTRLTVV.

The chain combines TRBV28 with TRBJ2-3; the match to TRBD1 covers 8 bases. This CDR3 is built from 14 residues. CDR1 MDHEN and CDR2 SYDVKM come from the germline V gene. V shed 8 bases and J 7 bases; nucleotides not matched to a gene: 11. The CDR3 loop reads CASAGAGGLNTQYF. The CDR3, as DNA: TGTGCCAGCGCAGGGGCAGGGGGCTTAAATACGCAGTATTTT.

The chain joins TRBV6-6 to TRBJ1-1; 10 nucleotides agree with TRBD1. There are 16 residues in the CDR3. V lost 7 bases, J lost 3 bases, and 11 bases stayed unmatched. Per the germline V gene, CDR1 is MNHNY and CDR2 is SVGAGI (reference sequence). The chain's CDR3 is CASTFRTGGLHTEAFF. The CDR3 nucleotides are TGTGCCAGCACCTTCCGGACAGGGGGATTGCACACTGAAGCTTTCTTT.

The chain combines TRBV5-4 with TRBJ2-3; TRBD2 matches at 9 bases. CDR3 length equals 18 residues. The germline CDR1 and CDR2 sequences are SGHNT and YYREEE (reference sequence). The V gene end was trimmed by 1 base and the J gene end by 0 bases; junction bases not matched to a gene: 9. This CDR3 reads CASSLWGSGGMSTDTQYF. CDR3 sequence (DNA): TGTGCCAGCAGCTTGTGGGGGAGCGGGGGGATGAGCACAGATACGCAGTATTTT.

The DNA for the CDR3 is TGTGCCAGCAGCCGGGGACAGGGGATCTCCTACGAGCAGTACTTC. Its translation is CASSRGQGISYEQYF. The rearrangement joins TRBV28 to TRBJ2-7, with 10 bases matching TRBD1. V shed 6 bases, J shed 0 bases, and the junction held 5 bases outside the gene matches. This CDR3 contains 15 residues. Germline assignment: CDR1 MDHEN and CDR2 SYDVKM.

The CDR3 sequence: CAIQTSGTGELFF. CDR3 coding DNA: TGTGCCATCCAGACTAGCGGCACCGGGGAGCTGTTTTTT. V and J are TRBV19 and TRBJ2-2; 9 nucleotides match TRBD2. The CDR3 has 13 residues. The V gene end was trimmed by 10 bases and the J gene end by 4 bases; junction bases not matched to a gene: 4. CDR1 LNHDA and CDR2 SQIVND come from the germline V gene (reference sequence).

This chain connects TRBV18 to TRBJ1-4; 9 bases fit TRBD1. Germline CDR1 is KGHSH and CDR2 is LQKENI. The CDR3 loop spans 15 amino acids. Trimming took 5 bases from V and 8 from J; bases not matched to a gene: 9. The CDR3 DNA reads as TGTGCCAGCTCAGACTCCGGGACAGGGAACGAAAAACTGTTTTTT. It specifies CASSDSGTGNEKLFF. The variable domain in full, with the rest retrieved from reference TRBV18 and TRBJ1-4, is NAGVMQNPRHLVRRRGQEARLRCSPMKGHSHVYWYRQLPEEGLKFMVYLQKENIIDESGMPKERFSAEFPKEGPSILRIQQVVRGDSAAYFCASSDSGTGNEKLFFGSGTQLSVL.

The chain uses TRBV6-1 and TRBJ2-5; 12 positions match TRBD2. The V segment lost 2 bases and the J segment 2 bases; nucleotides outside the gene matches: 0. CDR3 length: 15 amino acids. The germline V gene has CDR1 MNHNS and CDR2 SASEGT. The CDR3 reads CASSELAGGQETQYF. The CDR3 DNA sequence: TGTGCCAGCAGTGAACTAGCGGGGGGGCAAGAGACCCAGTACTTC.

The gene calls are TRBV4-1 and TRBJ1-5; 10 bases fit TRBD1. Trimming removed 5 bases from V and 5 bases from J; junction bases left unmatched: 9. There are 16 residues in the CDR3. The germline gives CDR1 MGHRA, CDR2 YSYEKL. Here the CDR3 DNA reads TGCGCCAGCAGCTCCCTCGCCGGGACAGGGGATCAGCCCCAGCATTTT. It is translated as CASSSLAGTGDQPQHF.

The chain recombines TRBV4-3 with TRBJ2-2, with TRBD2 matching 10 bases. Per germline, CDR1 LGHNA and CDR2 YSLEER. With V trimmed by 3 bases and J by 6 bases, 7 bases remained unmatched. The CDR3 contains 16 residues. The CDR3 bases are TGCGCCAGCAGCCAGGGGGTAGGACTAGCGGCCGGGGAGCTGTTTTTT. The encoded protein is CASSQGVGLAAGELFF.

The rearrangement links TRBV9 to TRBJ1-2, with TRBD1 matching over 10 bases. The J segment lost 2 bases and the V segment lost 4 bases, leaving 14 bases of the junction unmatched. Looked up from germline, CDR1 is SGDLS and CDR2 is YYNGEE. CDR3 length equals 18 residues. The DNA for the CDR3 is TGTGCCAGCAGCTTTCAAAGGGGGACAGGGGACCAAAACTATGGCTACACCTTC. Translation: CASSFQRGTGDQNYGYTF.